A selection of T cell receptor beta chains follows, all from one sample in a study of T cell repertoires in cytomegalovirus infection. The antigens these receptors bind are not known. Each CDR3 protein is one row after TCRdb ran MiXCR on the reads. The sample lists about 890,000 distinct CDR3 sequences, about a third occurring once. The source material was cultured CD8+ T cells from PBMCs, sampled from culture after CMV antigen stimulation. Receptors originate from a human donor in good health (CMV status not recorded). Some clones in this sample may be carry-over from other donors' samples. CDR3s include the opening cysteine and the closing phenylalanine or tryptophan. The D gene is left open where the match is weak. The size of a clone is reported for some rows only, either as once, few or many, or as a class for expanded clones.

TRBV2	NA	many	TRBJ2-5	CASSELGSQETQYF	TGTGCCAGCAGTGAGCTGGGCAGTCAAGAGACCCAGTACTTC
TRBV7-6	NA	many	TRBJ2-1	CASSLVFSSGNLYNEQFF	TGTGCCAGCAGCTTAGTTTTCTCCTCGGGCAACCTCTACAATGAGCAGTTCTTC
TRBV11-1	NA	many	TRBJ2-1	CASSLAGVAIRPNEQFF	TGTGCCAGCAGCTTAGCGGGGGTAGCTATTCGCCCCAATGAGCAGTTCTTC
TRBV29-1	NA	NA	TRBJ1-2	CSVVVGGYRYGYTF	TGCAGCGTTGTTGTTGGGGGGTATAGATATGGCTACACCTTC
TRBV6-1	NA	many	TRBJ1-2	CASSFAPTNGYTF	TGTGCCAGCAGTTTCGCCCCGACCAACGGCTACACCTTC
TRBV7-9	TRBD1	many	TRBJ2-7	CASSSRDRNSYEQYF	TGTGCCAGCAGCTCCCGGGACAGGAATTCCTACGAGCAGTACTTC
TRBV27	NA	NA	TRBJ2-1	CASSPPPGDNEQFF	TGTGCCAGCTCCCCCCCCCCAGGGGACAATGAGCAGTTCTTC
TRBV11-2	NA	NA	TRBJ2-1	CASSLGHRDGGFYNEQFF	TGTGCCAGCAGCTTAGGTCATAGGGACGGGGGATTTTACAATGAGCAGTTCTTC
TRBV5-6	TRBD1	NA	TRBJ2-1	CASSSRGIRWNEQFF	TGTGCCAGCAGCTCCAGGGGGATCCGGTGGAATGAGCAGTTCTTC
TRBV15	NA	NA	TRBJ2-3	CVTSEGGGTDTQYF	TGTGTCACCTCGGAAGGGGGGGGCACAGATACGCAGTATTTT
TRBV28	NA	NA	TRBJ1-5	CASSLRWGNQPQHF	TGTGCCAGCAGCCTTAGGTGGGGCAATCAGCCCCAGCATTTT
TRBV6-6	NA	NA	TRBJ2-1	CASSSVAGDEQFF	TGTGCCAGCAGTTCTGTGGCGGGCGATGAGCAGTTCTTC
TRBV7-9	NA	many	TRBJ2-7	CASSGFGRDGAYEQYF	TGTGCCAGCAGCGGATTCGGACGGGACGGCGCCTACGAGCAGTACTTC
TRBV19	TRBD1	NA	TRBJ1-2	CASSIRDRGTDGYTF	TGTGCCAGTAGTATCCGGGACAGGGGGACGGATGGCTACACCTTC
TRBV19	NA	NA	TRBJ1-5	CASTGPYSNQPQHF	TGTGCCAGTACAGGTCCTTATAGCAATCAGCCCCAGCATTTT
TRBV6-6	NA	few	TRBJ2-1	CASSYSTYGSEQFF	TGTGCCAGCAGTTACTCGACTTATGGGAGTGAGCAGTTCTTC
TRBV19	NA	NA	TRBJ1-3	CASTSRDLWDTIYF	TGTGCCAGTACCTCCCGGGACCTATGGGACACCATATATTTT
TRBV6-6	TRBD1	NA	TRBJ2-3	CASSYSGQLFTTDTQYF	TGTGCCAGCAGTTACTCGGGACAGCTTTTTACCACAGATACGCAGTATTTT
TRBV9	TRBD1	few	TRBJ1-6	CAIRRGQGPSPLHF	TGTGCTATCCGTAGGGGACAGGGCCCTTCACCCCTCCACTTT
TRBV9	TRBD1	NA	TRBJ2-3	CASSVVVQGSTDTQYF	TGTGCCAGCAGCGTAGTGGTACAGGGGAGCACAGATACGCAGTATTTT
TRBV2	NA	once	TRBJ2-5	CASSQLGGSRLQETQYF	TGTGCCAGCAGCCAACTTGGGGGGTCCCGCCTCCAAGAGACCCAGTACTTC
TRBV19	NA	NA	TRBJ1-2	CATVTGSDYGYTF	TGTGCCACCGTGACCGGGTCTGACTATGGCTACACCTTC
TRBV12-3/TRBV12-4	TRBD1	NA	TRBJ1-2	CASSVRLQGDYGYTF	TGTGCCAGCAGTGTTCGACTCCAGGGGGACTATGGCTACACCTTC
TRBV27	TRBD1	NA	TRBJ2-7	CASSFLGTGGMYEQYF	TGTGCCAGCAGTTTTCTCGGGACAGGGGGCATGTACGAGCAGTACTTC
TRBV7-3	TRBD2	many	TRBJ2-1	CASSLRKRGAYNEQFF	TGTGCCAGCAGCTTAAGGAAGCGGGGGGCCTACAATGAGCAGTTCTTC
TRBV27	NA	few	TRBJ2-1	CASSWGVEQFF	TGTGCCAGCAGTTGGGGGGTTGAGCAGTTCTTC
TRBV27	TRBD2	NA	TRBJ2-3	CASSFPSGGDTDTQYF	TGTGCCAGCAGTTTTCCTAGCGGGGGGGACACAGATACGCAGTATTTT
TRBV28	TRBD2	few	TRBJ2-3	CASSLTLGAGGPGDTQYF	TGTGCCAGCAGTTTGACCCTAGGGGCGGGGGGGCCGGGAGATACGCAGTATTTT
TRBV6-1	TRBD1	NA	TRBJ2-7	CASSENPETGLYEQYF	TGTGCCAGCAGTGAAAATCCAGAGACAGGGCTCTACGAGCAGTACTTC
TRBV5-1	TRBD2	NA	TRBJ2-3	CASSLLAGGLTDTQYF	TGCGCCAGCAGCTTGCTAGCGGGGGGCCTTACAGATACGCAGTATTTT